Listed below are T cell receptor beta chains from one sample, sequenced in a study of early T cells in non-severe SARS-CoV-2 infection. MiXCR, applied by TCRdb to the 5' RACE reads, yields one record per CDR3 protein. In the table there are fewer than 35,000 distinct CDR3 sequences, roughly 9.2% of which are singletons. Input material: whole blood. The receptors derive from an adult who was a healthcare worker with PCR-confirmed SARS-CoV-2 infection or an uninfected control (not recorded which). CDR3s include the opening cysteine and the closing phenylalanine or tryptophan. The D gene is left open where the match is weak. Size values are once, few and many counts, or a class for expanded clones, and some rows have none.

>TRBV2|TRBJ2-5|.|many
CASTPSVRGRGQETQYF
TGTGCCAGCACCCCGTCCGTGAGGGGGCGGGGGCAAGAGACCCAGTACTTC
>TRBV9|TRBJ2-3|TRBD2|.
CASSVGGTSFTDTQYF
TGTGCCAGCAGCGTAGGGGGGACTAGTTTCACAGATACGCAGTATTTT
>TRBV6-6|TRBJ2-5|.|few
CASNAPGAGETQYF
TGTGCCAGCAACGCTCCGGGGGCGGGGGAGACCCAGTACTTC
>TRBV20-1|TRBJ2-3|.|many
CSGAPRDRSTDTQYF
TGCAGTGGGGCCCCTCGGGACCGAAGCACAGATACGCAGTATTTT
>TRBV5-1|TRBJ2-3|TRBD2|many
CASSLAPSGGLTDTQYF
TGCGCCAGCAGCTTGGCCCCTAGCGGGGGGCTTACAGATACGCAGTATTTT
>TRBV20-1|TRBJ2-3|TRBD2|.
CSGLADTDTQYF
TGCAGTGGTCTAGCGGACACAGATACGCAGTATTTT
>TRBV14|TRBJ2-3|.|many
CASSPGGSTQYF
TGTGCCAGCAGCCCTGGGGGATCTACGCAGTATTTT
>TRBV7-6|TRBJ1-5|.|many
CASIVELGHF
TGTGCCAGCATTGTGGAGTTAGGTCATTTT
>TRBV18|TRBJ2-3|.|many
CASSPYPPGQSTDTQYF
TGTGCCAGCTCACCCTACCCACCGGGACAAAGCACAGATACGCAGTATTTT
>TRBV18|TRBJ1-1|.|.
CASSGQKEQNTEAFF
TGTGCCAGCTCAGGACAAAAGGAGCAGAACACTGAAGCTTTCTTT
>TRBV20-1|TRBJ1-5|TRBD1|many
CSAREVRGHGNQPQHF
TGCAGTGCTAGAGAAGTGAGGGGGCACGGCAATCAGCCCCAGCATTTT